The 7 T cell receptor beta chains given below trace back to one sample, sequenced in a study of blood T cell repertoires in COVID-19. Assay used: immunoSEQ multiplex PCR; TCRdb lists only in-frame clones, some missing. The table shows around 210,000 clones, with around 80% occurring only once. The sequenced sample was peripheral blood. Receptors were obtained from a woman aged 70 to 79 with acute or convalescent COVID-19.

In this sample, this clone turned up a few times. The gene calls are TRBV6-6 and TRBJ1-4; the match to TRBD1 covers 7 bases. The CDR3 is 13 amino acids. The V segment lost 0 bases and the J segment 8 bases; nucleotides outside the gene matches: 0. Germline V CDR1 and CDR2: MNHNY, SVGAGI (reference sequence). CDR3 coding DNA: TGTGCCAGCAGTTACTCGGACAGGGAAAAACTGTTTTTT. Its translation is CASSYSDREKLFF.

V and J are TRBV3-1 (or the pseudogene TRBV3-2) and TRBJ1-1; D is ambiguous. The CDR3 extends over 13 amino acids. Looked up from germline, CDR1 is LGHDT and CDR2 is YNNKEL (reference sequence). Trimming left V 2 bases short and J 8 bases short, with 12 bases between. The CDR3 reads CASSQFGTEEAFF. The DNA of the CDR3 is TGTGCCAGCAGCCAATTCGGAACAGAGGAAGCTTTCTTT.

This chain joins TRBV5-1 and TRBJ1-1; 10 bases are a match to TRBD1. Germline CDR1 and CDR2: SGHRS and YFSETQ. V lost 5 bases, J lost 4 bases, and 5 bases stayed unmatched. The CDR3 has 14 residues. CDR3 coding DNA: TGCGCCAGCAGTGACAGGGGGCGCCTCACTGAAGCTTTCTTT. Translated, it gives CASSDRGRLTEAFF.

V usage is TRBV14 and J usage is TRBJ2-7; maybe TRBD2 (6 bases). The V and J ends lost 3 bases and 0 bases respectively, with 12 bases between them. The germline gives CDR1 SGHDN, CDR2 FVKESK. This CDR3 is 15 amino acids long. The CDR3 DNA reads TGTGCCAGCAGCCAGACCGGGACTGCCTCCTACGAGCAGTACTTC. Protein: CASSQTGTASYEQYF.

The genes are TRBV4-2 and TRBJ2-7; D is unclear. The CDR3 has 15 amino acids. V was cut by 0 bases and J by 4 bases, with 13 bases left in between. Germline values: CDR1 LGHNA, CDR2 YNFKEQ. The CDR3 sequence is CASSQDLSQAYEQYF. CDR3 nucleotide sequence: TGTGCCAGCAGCCAAGATCTATCCCAAGCTTACGAGCAGTACTTC.

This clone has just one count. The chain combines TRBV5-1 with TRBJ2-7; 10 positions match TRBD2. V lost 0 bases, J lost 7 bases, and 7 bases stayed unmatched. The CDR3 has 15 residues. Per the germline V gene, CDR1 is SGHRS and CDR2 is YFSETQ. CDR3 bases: TGCGCCAGCAGCTTGGCACTCGTAGCGGGAGGTGAGCAGTACTTC. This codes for CASSLALVAGGEQYF.

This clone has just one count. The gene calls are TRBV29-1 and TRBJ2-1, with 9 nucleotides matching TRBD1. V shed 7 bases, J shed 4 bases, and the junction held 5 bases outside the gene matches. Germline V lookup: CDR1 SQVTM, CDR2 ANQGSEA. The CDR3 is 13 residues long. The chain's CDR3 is CSGSGTGYNEQFF. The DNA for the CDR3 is TGCAGCGGTTCCGGGACAGGGTACAATGAGCAGTTCTTC.